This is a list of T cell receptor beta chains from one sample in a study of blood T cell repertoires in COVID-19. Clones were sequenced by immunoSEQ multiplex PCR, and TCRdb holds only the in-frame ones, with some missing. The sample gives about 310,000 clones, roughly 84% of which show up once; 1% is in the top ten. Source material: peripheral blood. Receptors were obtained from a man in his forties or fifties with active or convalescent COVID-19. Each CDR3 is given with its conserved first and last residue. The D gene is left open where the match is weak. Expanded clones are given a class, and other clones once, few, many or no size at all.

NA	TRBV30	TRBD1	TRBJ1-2	TGTGCCTGCTACGGACAGGACTATAACTATGGCTACACCTTC	CACYGQDYNYGYTF
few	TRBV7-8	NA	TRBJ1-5	TGTGCCAGCAGCTTAGCGCGACAGGTAAAAGGAAGCAATCAGCCCCAGCATTTT	CASSLARQVKGSNQPQHF
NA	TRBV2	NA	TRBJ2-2	TGTGCCAGCAGTGGGGCCAAGGCCGGGGAGCTGTTTTTT	CASSGAKAGELFF
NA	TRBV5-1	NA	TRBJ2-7	TGCGCCAGCAGCTTGGTAGCGGACTACGAGCAGTACTTC	CASSLVADYEQYF
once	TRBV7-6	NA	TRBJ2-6	TGTGCCAGCAGCTTAGCTTTAGGGGGGGCCTCTGGGGCCAACGTCCTGACTTTC	CASSLALGGASGANVLTF
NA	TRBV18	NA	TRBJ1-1	TGTGCCAGCTCACCACGGGTAGCGGGGAACACTGAAGCTTTCTTT	CASSPRVAGNTEAFF
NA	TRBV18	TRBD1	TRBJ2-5	TGTGCCAGCTCACCTCCGGGACAGACCCAAGAGACCCAGTACTTC	CASSPPGQTQETQYF
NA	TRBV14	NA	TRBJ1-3	TGTGCCAGCAGCTTGACATTCCCTTCTGGAAACACCATATATTTT	CASSLTFPSGNTIYF
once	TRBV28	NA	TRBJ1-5	TGTGCCAGCAGCATGGGGGGGGCTCCATCCCAGCCCCAGCATTTT	CASSMGGAPSQPQHF
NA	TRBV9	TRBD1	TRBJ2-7	TGTGCCAGCAGCGTAGCGGGGACAGGCTACTCCTACGAGCAGTACTTC	CASSVAGTGYSYEQYF